This TCR beta chain emerged from a study of vaccination and CD4 T cells after COVID-19. As to treatment: approximately 9-day PBMC culture with coronavirus spike peptide pools or control peptides (ViraFEST assay). The CDR3 totals 13 residues. The germline gives CDR1 LNHDA, CDR2 SQIVND (reference sequence). Trimming took 3 bases from V and 9 from J; bases not matched to a gene: 1. CD4+ T cells that had been cultured provided DNA sequenced with the Oncomine TCR Beta short-read assay. TCRdb fed the PCR reads into MiXCR, producing one record per CDR3 protein. Among approximately 20,000 distinct CDR3 sequences listed, roughly 50% were seen once. Details on this clonotype: Antigen: not known.

Specimen: CD4+ T cells from blood, cultured in vitro. This sequence originates from a human donor who had recovered from COVID-19. V and J are TRBV19 and TRBJ1-6, with 8 bases matching TRBD1. CDR3 DNA: TGTGCCAGTAGTATGACAGGGGCTTCACCCCTCCACTTT. It is translated as CASSMTGASPLHF.